The 2 T cell receptor beta chains reported below all come from one sample, sequenced in a study of T cells in Graves' hyperthyroidism and ophthalmopathy. TCR beta CDR3 regions were amplified from RNA. The study used the HTBI primer set for a first-round RT-PCR of the TCR CDR3. TCRdb passed the multiplex PCR reads through MiXCR, listing each CDR3 protein once. The sample consists of some 460,000 distinct CDR3 sequences, around 16% of them appearing once. The sequencing sample was made of blood. These receptors were taken from a woman between 18 and 30 years old with Graves' hyperthyroidism.

The V gene is TRBV6-1, the J gene TRBJ1-1; TRBD1 might be the D (5 bases). Trimming took off 11 bases at V and 0 bases at J, with 19 bases between the two ends. Per the germline V gene, CDR1 is MNHNS and CDR2 is SASEGT. The CDR3 extends over 15 amino acids. CDR3: CAGASARDMNTEAFF. The DNA for the CDR3 is TGTGCCGGCGCTTCTGCCAGGGATATGAACACTGAAGCTTTCTTT.

This clonotype occurred many times. The genes are TRBV10-3 and TRBJ1-1; 10 positions match TRBD1. The length of the CDR3 is 14 residues. J lost 6 bases, V lost 4 bases, and 5 bases had no gene match. CDR1 is ENHRY and CDR2 is SYGVKD in the germline V gene. This chain's CDR3 is CAISGGTGVAEAFF. In DNA, the CDR3 is TGTGCCATCAGTGGAGGGACAGGGGTTGCTGAAGCTTTCTTT.